The rows below give T cell receptor beta chains drawn from one sample of a study of shared clonotypes between healthy human individuals. Sequencing used immunoSEQ multiplex PCR; TCRdb keeps in-frame clones, though not all of them. The sample lists approximately 510,000 clones; less than 85% were seen once. Sequenced input: PBMCs. These receptors came from a woman between 35 and 50 years old in good health. Some clones in this sample may be carry-over from other donors' samples. CDR3s include the opening cysteine and the closing phenylalanine or tryptophan. The D gene is left open where the match is weak. Clone size, where shown, is once, few, many, or a class for clones that have expanded.

J: TRBJ1-2
size: -
V: TRBV5-1
D: -
DNA: TGCGCCAGCAGAATTACAGGTGACTATGGCTACACCTTC
CDR3: CASRITGDYGYTF

J: TRBJ2-2
size: few
V: TRBV19
D: -
DNA: TGTGCCAGTGACACCGGGGAGCTGTTTTTT
CDR3: CASDTGELFF

J: TRBJ2-7
size: -
V: TRBV6-1
D: -
DNA: TGTGCCAGCAGTGGCCTAATGGGCCTGTACGAGCAGTACTTC
CDR3: CASSGLMGLYEQYF

J: TRBJ1-1
size: once
V: TRBV7-8
D: -
DNA: TGTGCCAGCAGCACGGGGGGGGTAATGAACACTGAAGCTTTCTTT
CDR3: CASSTGGVMNTEAFF

J: TRBJ1-2
size: -
V: TRBV11-2
D: -
DNA: TGTGCCAGCAGCTTGACAGTTTATGGCTACACCTTC
CDR3: CASSLTVYGYTF

J: TRBJ2-3
size: -
V: TRBV2
D: -
DNA: TGTGCCAGCAGTGATCGGGGGTCCATAGATACGCAGTATTTT
CDR3: CASSDRGSIDTQYF

J: TRBJ2-1
size: few
V: TRBV28
D: -
DNA: TGTGCCAGCAGTTCAGGGGCAGGTGACTACAATGAGCAGTTCTTC
CDR3: CASSSGAGDYNEQFF

J: TRBJ2-2
size: -
V: TRBV19
D: TRBD1
DNA: TGTGCCAGCCTACAGGGGCCCCGCACCGGGGAGCTGTTTTTT
CDR3: CASLQGPRTGELFF

J: TRBJ2-7
size: -
V: TRBV19
D: TRBD1
DNA: TGTGCCAGTAAGGCCGGGACAGGGTCCTACGAGCAGTACTTC
CDR3: CASKAGTGSYEQYF

J: TRBJ2-1
size: -
V: TRBV28
D: -
DNA: TGTGCCAGCAGACTGGGGGGGACACACCCTCAGGATGAGCAGTTCTTC
CDR3: CASRLGGTHPQDEQFF

J: TRBJ1-2
size: -
V: TRBV28
D: -
DNA: TGTGCCAGCAGCCAGGGCGGCTATGGCTACACCTTC
CDR3: CASSQGGYGYTF

J: TRBJ2-7
size: -
V: TRBV27
D: -
DNA: TGTGCCAGCAGTTTATGGAGCGGAAGGCCCACCTACGAGCAGTACTTC
CDR3: CASSLWSGRPTYEQYF

J: TRBJ1-4
size: -
V: TRBV28
D: -
DNA: TGTGCCAGCAGTTCCCGGGGGAGGGGGAATGAAAAACTGTTTTTT
CDR3: CASSSRGRGNEKLFF

J: TRBJ1-1
size: -
V: TRBV27
D: -
DNA: TGTGCCAGCAGTTTATCGGGCGGGGTGAACACTGAAGCTTTCTTT
CDR3: CASSLSGGVNTEAFF

J: TRBJ1-5
size: -
V: TRBV6-6
D: TRBD1
DNA: TGTGCCAGCAGGCAGACAGGGGGAAATCAGCCCCAGCATTTT
CDR3: CASRQTGGNQPQHF

J: TRBJ2-7
size: many
V: TRBV27
D: -
DNA: TGTGCCAGCAGTTTGACTAGAGGTCGGCAGTACTTC
CDR3: CASSLTRGRQYF

J: TRBJ2-7
size: -
V: TRBV28
D: TRBD2
DNA: TGTGCCAGCCTCTTCCGGGGGGGCGAGCAGTACTTC
CDR3: CASLFRGGEQYF

J: TRBJ1-1
size: -
V: TRBV28
D: -
DNA: TGTGCCAGCAGCCGGATTCTAGCTAACACTGAAGCTTTCTTT
CDR3: CASSRILANTEAFF

J: TRBJ2-7
size: -
V: TRBV7-9
D: -
DNA: TGTGCCAGCAGCTTTCCGACAGAATGGTCCTACGAGCAGTACTTC
CDR3: CASSFPTEWSYEQYF

J: TRBJ2-1
size: -
V: TRBV7-8
D: TRBD2
DNA: TGTGCCAGCAGCTTGCTGACTAGCGGAGGGAGCTCCTACAATGAGCAGTTCTTC
CDR3: CASSLLTSGGSSYNEQFF

J: TRBJ1-1
size: -
V: TRBV5-1
D: -
DNA: TGCGCCAGCAGCTTGGGGTGGAACACTGAAGCTTTCTTT
CDR3: CASSLGWNTEAFF

J: TRBJ1-1
size: -
V: TRBV5-1
D: TRBD1
DNA: TGCGCCAGCAGCCCCCAGGGGGGCGTCACTGAAGCTTTCTTT
CDR3: CASSPQGGVTEAFF

J: TRBJ2-3
size: many
V: TRBV18
D: -
DNA: TGTGCCAGCTCCTATAACTCACCCACAGATACGCAGTATTTT
CDR3: CASSYNSPTDTQYF

J: TRBJ2-1
size: few
V: TRBV7-2
D: -
DNA: TGTGCCAGCAGCTTAGACAGGGTTGCTGAGCAGTTCTTC
CDR3: CASSLDRVAEQFF

J: TRBJ2-7
size: once
V: TRBV28
D: -
DNA: TGTGCCAGCAGTTTTCTACAGGGCCCTTACGAGCAGTACTTC
CDR3: CASSFLQGPYEQYF

J: TRBJ2-2
size: -
V: TRBV7-2
D: TRBD1
DNA: TGTGCCAGCAGCCCCCGGACAGGGAGGTTTTCCGGGGAGCTGTTTTTT
CDR3: CASSPRTGRFSGELFF

J: TRBJ1-4
size: -
V: TRBV27
D: -
DNA: TGTGCCAGCAGTTTGAGCCCACTAGGGACGCCAAATGAAAAACTGTTTTTT
CDR3: CASSLSPLGTPNEKLFF

J: TRBJ1-5
size: -
V: TRBV11-2
D: -
DNA: TGTGCCAGCAGCTTAGGGAGTAATCAGCCCCAGCATTTT
CDR3: CASSLGSNQPQHF

J: TRBJ2-3
size: few
V: TRBV5-4
D: -
DNA: TGTGCCAGCAGTAGGCCGGGACCCACAGATACGCAGTATTTT
CDR3: CASSRPGPTDTQYF

J: TRBJ2-7
size: -
V: TRBV5-1
D: TRBD1
DNA: TGCGCCAGCAGCTTGGCCTCCGGGACAGGCGTCTACGAGCAGTACTTC
CDR3: CASSLASGTGVYEQYF

J: TRBJ2-7
size: -
V: TRBV19
D: TRBD2
DNA: TGTGCCAGTAGTATAGTGGTAGCGGGAGTTCACGAGCAGTACTTC
CDR3: CASSIVVAGVHEQYF

J: TRBJ2-3
size: -
V: TRBV18
D: -
DNA: TGTGCCAGCTCCCCAGGGGTCACAGATACGCAGTATTTT
CDR3: CASSPGVTDTQYF

J: TRBJ2-1
size: -
V: TRBV7-3
D: TRBD1
DNA: TGTGCCAGCAAGGGGGCGGGTAATGAGCAGTTCTTC
CDR3: CASKGAGNEQFF

J: TRBJ2-7
size: -
V: TRBV6-5
D: TRBD1
DNA: TGTGCCAGCAGTTACTCTCGCCAGGGGGCCTACGAGCAGTACTTC
CDR3: CASSYSRQGAYEQYF

J: TRBJ1-1
size: -
V: TRBV21-1
D: -
DNA: TGTGCCAGCAGCAGCATTTCCCCTGGAGAGGACACTGAAGCTTTCTTT
CDR3: CASSSISPGEDTEAFF

J: TRBJ2-2
size: -
V: TRBV7-9
D: -
DNA: TGTGCCAGCAGCTTACGTCGCAGCGGGTACACCGGGGAGCTGTTTTTT
CDR3: CASSLRRSGYTGELFF

J: TRBJ2-3
size: few
V: TRBV4-3
D: -
DNA: TGCGCCAGCAGCCAAGATCAACAGGGTGACCACACAGATACGCAGTATTTT
CDR3: CASSQDQQGDHTDTQYF

J: TRBJ2-1
size: -
V: TRBV15
D: TRBD2
DNA: TGTGCCACCAGCAGAGATCGATTACTAGCGGGAGTGGACAATGAGCAGTTCTTC
CDR3: CATSRDRLLAGVDNEQFF

J: TRBJ1-1
size: -
V: TRBV7-2
D: -
DNA: TGTGCCAGCAGCGCGGACCCACAGAACACTGAAGCTTTCTTT
CDR3: CASSADPQNTEAFF

J: TRBJ2-1
size: once
V: TRBV27
D: -
DNA: TGTGCCAGCACCGCCCCTAGCAGCTCCTACAATGAGCAGTTCTTC
CDR3: CASTAPSSSYNEQFF

J: TRBJ2-2
size: -
V: TRBV6-1
D: -
DNA: TGTGCCAGCAGTGGGTACGGGGAGCTGTTTTTT
CDR3: CASSGYGELFF

J: TRBJ2-1
size: few
V: TRBV9
D: -
DNA: TGTGCCAGCAGCGTAGAGGGGGCGCGGGGCAATGAGCAGTTCTTC
CDR3: CASSVEGARGNEQFF

J: TRBJ2-3
size: -
V: TRBV18
D: -
DNA: TGTGCCAGCTCACCAGGGTCGGGCCTGGGGACAGATACGCAGTATTTT
CDR3: CASSPGSGLGTDTQYF

J: TRBJ2-1
size: -
V: TRBV5-1
D: TRBD2
DNA: TGCGCCAGCAGCTCCATGGGGGGAGGGTCCTACAATGAGCAGTTCTTC
CDR3: CASSSMGGGSYNEQFF

J: TRBJ1-4
size: -
V: TRBV7-9
D: -
DNA: TGTGCCAGCAGTTTTGAGGGCCCGGCATATGAAAAACTGTTTTTT
CDR3: CASSFEGPAYEKLFF

J: TRBJ2-7
size: once
V: TRBV7-9
D: -
DNA: TGTGCCAGCAGCCCGGGACGGTACTACGAGCAGTACTTC
CDR3: CASSPGRYYEQYF

J: TRBJ2-6
size: few
V: TRBV19
D: -
DNA: TGTGCCAGTAGTCCCCGCTCTGGGGCCAACGTCCTGACTTTC
CDR3: CASSPRSGANVLTF

J: TRBJ2-1
size: -
V: TRBV18
D: TRBD2
DNA: TGTGCCAGCTCACCACTGGTAGCGGGAGGATCACAGGGCCACAATGAGCAGTTCTTC
CDR3: CASSPLVAGGSQGHNEQFF

J: TRBJ2-5
size: -
V: TRBV2
D: TRBD1
DNA: TGTGCCAGCGGACCCTTGGTAGGGGGCTTTTTGGAGACCCAGTACTTC
CDR3: CASGPLVGGFLETQYF

J: TRBJ2-3
size: -
V: TRBV6-4
D: -
DNA: TGTGCCAGCAGTGAGGGCCAGGGAAAAGATACGCAGTATTTT
CDR3: CASSEGQGKDTQYF

J: TRBJ1-1
size: few
V: TRBV27
D: -
DNA: TGTGCCAGCAGTTTCTCGCTGAACACTGAAGCTTTCTTT
CDR3: CASSFSLNTEAFF

J: TRBJ2-1
size: -
V: TRBV5-4
D: -
DNA: TGTGCCAGCAGCACTGTGACGGAGCAGTTCTTC
CDR3: CASSTVTEQFF

J: TRBJ1-3
size: -
V: TRBV7-8
D: -
DNA: TGTGCCAGCAGTCTCTCGGGGGGAAACACCATATATTTT
CDR3: CASSLSGGNTIYF

J: TRBJ1-3
size: -
V: TRBV19
D: -
DNA: TGTGCCAGTAGTATCTCCGGGGACTCTGGAAACACCATATATTTT
CDR3: CASSISGDSGNTIYF

J: TRBJ2-4
size: -
V: TRBV30
D: -
DNA: TGTGCCTGGAGGCCCCCAGGGGGGGGCAAAAACATTCAGTACTTC
CDR3: CAWRPPGGGKNIQYF

J: TRBJ1-5
size: -
V: TRBV15
D: -
DNA: TGTGCCACCGGCGCAAGGGGGGACAATCAGCCCCAGCATTTT
CDR3: CATGARGDNQPQHF

J: TRBJ2-3
size: -
V: TRBV2
D: -
DNA: TGTGCCAGCAGTCCTACCCGCACAGATACGCAGTATTTT
CDR3: CASSPTRTDTQYF

J: TRBJ2-5
size: -
V: TRBV18
D: -
DNA: TGTGCCAGCTCACCCCTACCTCAAGAGACCCAGTACTTC
CDR3: CASSPLPQETQYF

J: TRBJ2-7
size: -
V: TRBV15
D: TRBD1
DNA: TGTGCCACCAGCAGGGACAGGGGCTCCTACGAGCAGTACTTC
CDR3: CATSRDRGSYEQYF

J: TRBJ1-1
size: -
V: TRBV18
D: TRBD1
DNA: TGTGCCAGCTCACGGACAGGGTCGGGGGACACTGAAGCTTTCTTT
CDR3: CASSRTGSGDTEAFF